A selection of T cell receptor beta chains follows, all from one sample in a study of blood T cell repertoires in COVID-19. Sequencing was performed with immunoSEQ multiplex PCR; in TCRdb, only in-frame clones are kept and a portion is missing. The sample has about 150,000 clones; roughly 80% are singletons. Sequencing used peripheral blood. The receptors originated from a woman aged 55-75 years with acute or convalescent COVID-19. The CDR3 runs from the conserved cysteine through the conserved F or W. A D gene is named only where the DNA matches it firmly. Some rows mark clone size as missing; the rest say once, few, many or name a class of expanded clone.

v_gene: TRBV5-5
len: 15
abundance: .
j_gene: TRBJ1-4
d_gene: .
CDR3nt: TGTGCCAGCAGCCAAAGGGGGACAACTAATGAAAAACTGTTTTTT
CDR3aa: CASSQRGTTNEKLFF

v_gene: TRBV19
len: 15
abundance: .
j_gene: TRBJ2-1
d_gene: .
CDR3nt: TGTGCCAGTAGTATATGGCAGGGGATGGGCAATGAGCAGTTCTTC
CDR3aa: CASSIWQGMGNEQFF

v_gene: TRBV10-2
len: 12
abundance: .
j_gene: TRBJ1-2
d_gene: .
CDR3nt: TGCGCCAGCGCCGAGACGGGAAGTGGCTACACCTTC
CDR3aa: CASAETGSGYTF

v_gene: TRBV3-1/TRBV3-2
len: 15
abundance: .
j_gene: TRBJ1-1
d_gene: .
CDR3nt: TGTGCCAGCAGCCGTGGTACAGGCATGAACACTGAAGCTTTCTTT
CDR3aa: CASSRGTGMNTEAFF

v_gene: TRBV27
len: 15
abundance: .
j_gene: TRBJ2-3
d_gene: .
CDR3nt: TGTGCCAGCAGTTTAGGCCCCTCTCGCACAGATACGCAGTATTTT
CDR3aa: CASSLGPSRTDTQYF

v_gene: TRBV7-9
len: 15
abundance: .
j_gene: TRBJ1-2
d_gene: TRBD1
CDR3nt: TGTGCCAGCAGCTTAGACCAGGGGGCCGACTATGGCTACACCTTC
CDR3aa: CASSLDQGADYGYTF

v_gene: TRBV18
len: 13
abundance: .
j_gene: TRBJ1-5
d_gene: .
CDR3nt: TGTGCCAGCTCACCGGGCAGGGATCAGCCCCAGCATTTT
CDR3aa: CASSPGRDQPQHF

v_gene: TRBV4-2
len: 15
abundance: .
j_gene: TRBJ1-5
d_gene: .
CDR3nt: TGTGCCAGCAGCCAAGACAGGGATCGCAATCAGCCCCAGCATTTT
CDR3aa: CASSQDRDRNQPQHF

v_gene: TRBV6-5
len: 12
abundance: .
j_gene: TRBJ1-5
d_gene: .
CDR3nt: TGTGCCAGCAGAGGGGGAAATCAGCCCCAGCATTTT
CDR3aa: CASRGGNQPQHF

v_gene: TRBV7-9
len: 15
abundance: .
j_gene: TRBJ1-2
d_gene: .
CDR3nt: TGTGCCAGCAGCTTAGCGTCGGGGACTAACTATGGCTACACCTTC
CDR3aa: CASSLASGTNYGYTF

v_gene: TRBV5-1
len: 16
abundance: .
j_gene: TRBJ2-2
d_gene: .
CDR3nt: TGCGCCAGCAGCTTAACAGTCACGCGGAACACCGGGGAGCTGTTTTTT
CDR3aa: CASSLTVTRNTGELFF

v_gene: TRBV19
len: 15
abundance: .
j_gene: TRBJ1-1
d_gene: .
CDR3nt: TGTGCCAGTAACCCGACGCGGGGAAAGAACACTGAAGCTTTCTTT
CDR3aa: CASNPTRGKNTEAFF

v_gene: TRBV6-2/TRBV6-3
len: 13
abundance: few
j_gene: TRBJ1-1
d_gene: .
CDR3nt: TGTGCCAGCAGTTTAGGGACTTACACTGAAGCTTTCTTT
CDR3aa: CASSLGTYTEAFF

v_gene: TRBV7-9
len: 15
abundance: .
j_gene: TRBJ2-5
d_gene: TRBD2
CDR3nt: TGTGCCAGCAGCCCCCGGGGTAGCGGGGTGGAGACCCAGTACTTC
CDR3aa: CASSPRGSGVETQYF

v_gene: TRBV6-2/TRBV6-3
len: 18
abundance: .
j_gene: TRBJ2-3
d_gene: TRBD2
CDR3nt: TGTGCCAGCAGTTACGTGGGACTAGCGGGGGGCCGGGGAGATACGCAGTATTTT
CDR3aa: CASSYVGLAGGRGDTQYF

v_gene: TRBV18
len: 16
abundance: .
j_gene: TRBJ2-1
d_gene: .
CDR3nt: TGTGCCAGCTCAGCTCAGGGGCAGAGCTCCTACAATGAGCAGTTCTTC
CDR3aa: CASSAQGQSSYNEQFF

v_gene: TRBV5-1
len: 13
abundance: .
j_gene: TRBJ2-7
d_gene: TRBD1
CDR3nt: TGCGCCAGCAGCCCGGGACAGAGCTACGAGCAGTACTTC
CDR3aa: CASSPGQSYEQYF

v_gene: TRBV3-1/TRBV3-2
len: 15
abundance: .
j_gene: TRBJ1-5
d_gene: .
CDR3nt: TGTGCCAGCAGTACGGACAGCGGGGGCAATCAGCCCCAGCATTTT
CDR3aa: CASSTDSGGNQPQHF

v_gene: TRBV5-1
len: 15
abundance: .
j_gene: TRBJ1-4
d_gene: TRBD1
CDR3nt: TGCGCCAGCAGCTTGGTGGGACAGATGAATGAAAAACTGTTTTTT
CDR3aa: CASSLVGQMNEKLFF

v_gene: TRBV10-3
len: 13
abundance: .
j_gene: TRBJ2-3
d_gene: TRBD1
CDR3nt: TGTGCCAGCACAGGGGAACTCACAGATACGCAGTATTTT
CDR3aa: CASTGELTDTQYF

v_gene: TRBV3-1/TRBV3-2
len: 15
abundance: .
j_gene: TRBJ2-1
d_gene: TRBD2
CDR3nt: TGTGCCAGCAGCCCCCCTAGCGGGGGGGCCCAAGAGCAGTTCTTC
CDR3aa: CASSPPSGGAQEQFF

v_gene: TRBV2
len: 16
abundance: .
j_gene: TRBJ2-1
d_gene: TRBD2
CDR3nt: TGTGCCAGCACCCTAGCGGGGGGGCGATCCTACAATGAGCAGTTCTTC
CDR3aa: CASTLAGGRSYNEQFF

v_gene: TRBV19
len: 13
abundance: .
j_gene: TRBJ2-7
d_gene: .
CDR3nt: TGTGCCAGTAGTATCAGTTATGGCTACGAGCAGTACTTC
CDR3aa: CASSISYGYEQYF

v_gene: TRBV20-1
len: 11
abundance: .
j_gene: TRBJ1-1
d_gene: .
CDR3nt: TGCAGTGCTTCAGGGAACACTGAAGCTTTCTTT
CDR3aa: CSASGNTEAFF

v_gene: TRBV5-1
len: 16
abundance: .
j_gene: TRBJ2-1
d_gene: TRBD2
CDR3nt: TGCGCCAGCAGCTTGGGTGTAGCGGGGGCTATCGATGAGCAGTTCTTC
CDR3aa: CASSLGVAGAIDEQFF

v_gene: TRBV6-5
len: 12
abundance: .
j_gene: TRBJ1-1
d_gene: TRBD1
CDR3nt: TGTGCCATTACCCGGGACAGGGGAAGAGCTTTCTTT
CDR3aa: CAITRDRGRAFF

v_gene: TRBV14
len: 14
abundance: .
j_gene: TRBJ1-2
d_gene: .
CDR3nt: TGTGCCAGCAGCCTTAGGGACTCCGCCTATGGCTACACCTTC
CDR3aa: CASSLRDSAYGYTF

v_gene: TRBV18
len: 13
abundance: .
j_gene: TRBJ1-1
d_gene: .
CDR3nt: TGTGCCAGCTCACAAATAGTGGAGACTGAAGCTTTCTTT
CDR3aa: CASSQIVETEAFF

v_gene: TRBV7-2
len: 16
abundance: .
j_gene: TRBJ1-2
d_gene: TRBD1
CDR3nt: TGTGCCAGCAGCTTCGGTCCCGGGACAGGGAACTATGGCTACACCTTC
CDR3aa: CASSFGPGTGNYGYTF

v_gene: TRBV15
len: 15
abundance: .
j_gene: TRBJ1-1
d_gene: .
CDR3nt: TGTGCCACCAGCAGAGACAGACACAGGAACACTGAAGCTTTCTTT
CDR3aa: CATSRDRHRNTEAFF

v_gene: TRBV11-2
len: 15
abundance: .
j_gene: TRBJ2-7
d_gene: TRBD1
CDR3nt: TGTGCCAGCAGCTCCCTCCGGGACAGGACGACCCTCCAGTACTTC
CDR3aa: CASSSLRDRTTLQYF

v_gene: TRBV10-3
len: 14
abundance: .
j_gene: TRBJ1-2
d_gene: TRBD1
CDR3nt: TGTGCCATCAGTGCGGGACAGGCGGGGTATGGCTACACCTTC
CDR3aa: CAISAGQAGYGYTF

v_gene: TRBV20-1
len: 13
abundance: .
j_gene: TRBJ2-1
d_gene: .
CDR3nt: TGCAGTGCTAGTTTCCAGGTAAACAATGAGCAGTTCTTC
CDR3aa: CSASFQVNNEQFF

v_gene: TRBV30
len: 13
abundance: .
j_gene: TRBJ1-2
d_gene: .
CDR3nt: TGTGCCTGGAGTGTAGCAGGGGCAGCCGGCTACACCTTC
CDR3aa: CAWSVAGAAGYTF

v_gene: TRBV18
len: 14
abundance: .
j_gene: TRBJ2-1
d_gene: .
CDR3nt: TGTGCCAGCTCATCCCTAGCGATTTACAATGAGCAGTTCTTC
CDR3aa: CASSSLAIYNEQFF

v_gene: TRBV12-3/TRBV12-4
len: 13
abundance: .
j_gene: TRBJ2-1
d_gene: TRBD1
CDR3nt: TGTGCCAGCAGACCAACAGGGGTCAATGAGCAGTTCTTC
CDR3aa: CASRPTGVNEQFF

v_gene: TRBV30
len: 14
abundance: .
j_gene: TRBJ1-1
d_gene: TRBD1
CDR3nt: TGTGCCTGGAATATGTCCCCCCGGGACAGAGAAGCTTTCTTT
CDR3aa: CAWNMSPRDREAFF

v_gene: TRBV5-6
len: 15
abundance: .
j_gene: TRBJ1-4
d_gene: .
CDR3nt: TGTGCCAGCAGCTTACGGACTTTTGGCAATGAAAAACTGTTTTTT
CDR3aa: CASSLRTFGNEKLFF

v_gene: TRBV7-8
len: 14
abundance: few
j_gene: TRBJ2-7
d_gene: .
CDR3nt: TGTGCCAGCAGCTTAGCCGAGATCCGAAACGAGCAGTACTTC
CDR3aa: CASSLAEIRNEQYF

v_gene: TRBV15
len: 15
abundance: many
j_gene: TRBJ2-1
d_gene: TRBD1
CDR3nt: TGTGCCACCAGCAGAGGACAGGGGACCTACAATGAGCAGTTCTTC
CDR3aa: CATSRGQGTYNEQFF

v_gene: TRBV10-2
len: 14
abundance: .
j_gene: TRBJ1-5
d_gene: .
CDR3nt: TGCGCCAGCAGTGAGTCGGGGGGGCGTCAGCCCCAGCATTTT
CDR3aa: CASSESGGRQPQHF

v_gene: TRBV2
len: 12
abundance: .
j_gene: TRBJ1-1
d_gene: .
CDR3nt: TGTGCCAGCAGACAGGGTTGGACTGAAGCTTTCTTT
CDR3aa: CASRQGWTEAFF

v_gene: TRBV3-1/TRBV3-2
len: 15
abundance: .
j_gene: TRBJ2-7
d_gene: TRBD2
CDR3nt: TGTGCCAGCAGCCAAATGGCCAGCGGGGGCTACGAGCAGTACTTC
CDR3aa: CASSQMASGGYEQYF

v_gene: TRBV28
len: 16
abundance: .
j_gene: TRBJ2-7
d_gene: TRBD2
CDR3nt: TGTGCCAGCAGCCCGCCTACTAGCGGGGGGGCCCACGAGCAGTACTTC
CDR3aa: CASSPPTSGGAHEQYF

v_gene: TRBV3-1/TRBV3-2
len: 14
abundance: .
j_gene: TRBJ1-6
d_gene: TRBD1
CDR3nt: TGTGCCAGCAACAAACAGGGGGTGAATTCACCCCTCCACTTT
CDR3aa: CASNKQGVNSPLHF

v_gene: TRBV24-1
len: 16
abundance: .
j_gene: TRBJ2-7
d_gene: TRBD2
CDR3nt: TGTGCCACCAGTGATTGCCCGGGACTAGCTGCCTACGAGCAGTACTTC
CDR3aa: CATSDCPGLAAYEQYF

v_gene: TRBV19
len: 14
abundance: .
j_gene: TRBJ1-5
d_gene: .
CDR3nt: TGTGCCAGTAGTTTGCAGGATAGCAATCAGCCCCAGCATTTT
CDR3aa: CASSLQDSNQPQHF

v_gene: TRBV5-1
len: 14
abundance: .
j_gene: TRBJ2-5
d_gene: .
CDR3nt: TGCGCCAGCACCCGAACTAGGCTCCAAGAGACCCAGTACTTC
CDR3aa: CASTRTRLQETQYF

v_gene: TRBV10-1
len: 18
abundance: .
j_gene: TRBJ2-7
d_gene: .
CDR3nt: TGCGCCAGCAGTGAGGGGGGGTCGAGGGGCCGACGGATCTACGAGCAGTACTTC
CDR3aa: CASSEGGSRGRRIYEQYF